Shown below are 8 T cell receptor beta chains from a single sample sequenced in a study of cytomegalovirus exposure and HLA in healthy donors. Amplification used 60 Vbeta primers and 13 Jbeta primers. The assay was immunoSEQ multiplex PCR, and TCRdb's table has in-frame clones only and misses some. The data show under 150,000 clones, 70% to 80% seen once. Sequenced material: PBMCs. The receptors were sampled from a woman aged 55-69 years in good health and CMV-seronegative.

The chain recombines TRBV7-9 with TRBJ2-7, with D possibly matching TRBD1 (6 bases). Per the germline V gene, CDR1 is SEHNR and CDR2 is FQNEAQ (reference sequence). The CDR3 runs 12 residues. Trimming pared 6 bases from V and 6 bases from J, leaving 12 bases between. The CDR3 here is CASRQGSGEQYF. CDR3 bases: TGTGCCAGCAGACAGGGTTCGGGCGAGCAGTACTTC.

This clone was found a few times. The chain's CDR3 is CASSPGHSYEQYF. In DNA, the CDR3 is TGTGCCAGCAGTCCAGGACACTCCTACGAGCAGTACTTC. The chain is built from TRBV27 and TRBJ2-7; tentative D call: TRBD1 (5 bases). Germline V lookup: CDR1 MNHEY, CDR2 SMNVEV (reference sequence). V lost 5 bases and J 0 bases, leaving 8 bases between the germline ends. The CDR3 extends over 13 amino acids.

The chain has TRBV5-1 and TRBJ2-7; TRBD2 matches at 14 bases. The germline gives CDR1 SGHRS, CDR2 YFSETQ. After removal of 4 bases from V and 3 bases from J, the junction contained 9 bases not matched to a gene. This CDR3 region has 17 residues. The CDR3 is CASSPGLAGEFGYEQYF. As DNA, the CDR3 is TGCGCCAGCAGCCCGGGACTAGCGGGAGAGTTTGGCTACGAGCAGTACTTC. The variable domain in full, completed from reference TRBV5-1 and TRBJ2-7, reads KAGVTQTPRYLIKTRGQQVTLSCSPISGHRSVSWYQQTPGQGLQFLFEYFSETQRNKGNFPGRFSGRQFSNSRSEMNVSTLELGDSALYLCASSPGLAGEFGYEQYFGPGTRLTVT.

The J gene is TRBJ2-2, the V gene TRBV7-3, with 11 bases aligning to TRBD2. Germline loops: CDR1 SGHTA, CDR2 FQGTGA. With 3 bases clipped from V and 4 bases from J, the junction kept 4 bases outside the gene matches. The CDR3 is 16 residues long. Here the CDR3 DNA reads TGTGCCAGCAGCTTCAGACTAGCGGGGATCACCGGGGAGCTGTTTTTT. It codes for CASSFRLAGITGELFF. The full variable domain, its missing parts supplied by reference TRBV7-3 and TRBJ2-2, is GAGVSQTPSNKVTEKGKYVELRCDPISGHTALYWYRQSLGQGPEFLIYFQGTGAADDSGLPNDRFFAVRPEGSVSTLKIQRTERGDSAVYLCASSFRLAGITGELFFGEGSRLTVL.

This sequence joins TRBV7-2 and TRBJ1-1; possibly TRBD1 for D (6 bases). V lost 4 bases, J lost 1 base, and 13 bases lay in between. The length of the CDR3 is 15 residues. Germline V gene sequence: CDR1 SGHTA, CDR2 FQGNSA. For the CDR3, the DNA is TGTGCCAGCAGCTCGTACAGGGTCCGGAACACTGAAGCTTTCTTT. Translating it yields CASSSYRVRNTEAFF.

The chain combines TRBV23-1 with TRBJ2-1, with D possibly being TRBD2 (6 bases). TRBV23-1 is known as an ORF, though its function is uncertain. This CDR3 comprises 12 residues. V shed 8 bases and J shed 12 bases, with 17 bases lying between them. CDR3 coding DNA: TGCGCCAGCGTCGCCGGGACTCAAACGCAGTTCTTC. This codes for CASVAGTQTQFF.

The rearrangement uses TRBV5-1 and TRBJ2-5; D ambiguous. The CDR3 runs to 14 residues. Germline loops: CDR1 SGHRS, CDR2 YFSETQ. V lost 1 base and J 5 bases, leaving 12 bases between the germline ends. This chain's CDR3 is CASSLSEQMETQYF. DNA of the CDR3: TGCGCCAGCAGCTTGTCTGAACAAATGGAGACCCAGTACTTC. Filled out from reference TRBV5-1 and TRBJ2-5, the complete variable domain reads KAGVTQTPRYLIKTRGQQVTLSCSPISGHRSVSWYQQTPGQGLQFLFEYFSETQRNKGNFPGRFSGRQFSNSRSEMNVSTLELGDSALYLCASSLSEQMETQYFGPGTRLLVL.

The chain has TRBV30 and TRBJ1-6, with D unclear. V lost 2 bases to trimming and J lost 6 bases, with 8 bases between them. The CDR3 spans 13 residues. Germline V gene sequence: CDR1 GTSNPN, CDR2 SVGIG (reference sequence). The CDR3 bases are TGTGCCTGGAGTAGGAGGGCTAATTCACCCCTCCACTTT. Translated: CAWSRRANSPLHF.